The present entry profiles one T cell receptor beta chain with its context. The data were taken from a study of blood T cell repertoires in COVID-19. About the research overall: Acute and convalescent COVID-19 samples came from the United States, Italy and Spain. In each case, the material was cDNA or gDNA derived from T cells, B-cell-depleted T cells, or PBMCs.

With V trimmed by 5 bases and J by 3 bases, 11 bases remained unmatched. Germline V gene data show CDR1 as SEHNR and CDR2 as FQNEAQ (reference sequence). The CDR3 runs 16 residues. Original processing methods: Reference gene primers were amplified, and this amplification served to estimate nucleated cell counts. Sequenced by immunoSEQ multiplex PCR; TCRdb stores in-frame clones only, minus some. From that table come the V and J calls and clone size; the DNA was used to work out D and trimming. The sample lists approximately 43,000 clones, around 82% occurring once. The sequence was obtained from a man between 40 and 49 years old with active or convalescent COVID-19. Specimen: peripheral blood. This chain links TRBV7-9 with TRBJ2-7; 9 bases fit TRBD1. CDR3 sequence: CASSPSFGTGIYEQYF. In DNA, the CDR3 is TGTGCCAGCAGCCCCTCTTTTGGGACAGGGATCTACGAGCAGTACTTC.